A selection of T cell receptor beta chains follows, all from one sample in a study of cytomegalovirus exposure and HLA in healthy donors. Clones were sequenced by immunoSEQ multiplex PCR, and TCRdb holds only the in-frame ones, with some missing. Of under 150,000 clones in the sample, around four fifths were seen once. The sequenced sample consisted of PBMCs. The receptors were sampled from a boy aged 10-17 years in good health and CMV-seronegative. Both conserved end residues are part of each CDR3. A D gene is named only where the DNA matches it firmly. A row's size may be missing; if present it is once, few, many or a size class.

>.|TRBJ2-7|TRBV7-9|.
CASSLARRGISYEQYF
TGTGCCAGCAGCTTAGCGCGTCGGGGGATCTCCTACGAGCAGTACTTC
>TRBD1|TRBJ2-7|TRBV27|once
CASSSWGQGLGEQYF
TGTGCCAGCAGCTCCTGGGGACAGGGGCTGGGAGAGCAGTACTTC
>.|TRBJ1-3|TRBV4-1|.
CASRGTGGLNSGNTIYF
TGCGCCAGCAGGGGGACGGGAGGACTTAACTCTGGAAACACCATATATTTT
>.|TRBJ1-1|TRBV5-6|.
CASSTAGNTEAFF
TGTGCCAGCAGCACCGCGGGGAACACTGAAGCTTTCTTT
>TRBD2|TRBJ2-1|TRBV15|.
CATSKSGLAVYNEQFF
TGTGCCACCAGCAAGTCGGGACTAGCGGTTTACAATGAGCAGTTCTTC
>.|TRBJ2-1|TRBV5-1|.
CASSSGDDHSEQFF
TGCGCCAGCAGCTCCGGGGATGACCACAGTGAGCAGTTCTTC
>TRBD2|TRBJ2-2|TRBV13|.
CASSSRLADTGELFF
TGTGCCAGCAGCTCGCGACTAGCGGATACCGGGGAGCTGTTTTTT
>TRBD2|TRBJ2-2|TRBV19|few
CASKRAGGGYTGELFF
TGTGCCAGTAAACGGGCGGGGGGAGGGTACACCGGGGAGCTGTTTTTT
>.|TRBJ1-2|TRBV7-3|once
CASSLGGSKGYTF
TGTGCCAGCAGCTTAGGGGGGTCTAAAGGCTACACCTTC
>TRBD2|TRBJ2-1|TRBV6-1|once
CPLDTSEINEQFF
TGTCCCTTGGACACTAGCGAAATTAATGAGCAGTTCTTC
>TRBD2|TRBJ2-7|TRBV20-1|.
CSAERGVEQYF
TGCAGTGCAGAGCGGGGGGTCGAGCAGTACTTC
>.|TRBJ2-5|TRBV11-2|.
CASSLDLQGETQYF
TGTGCCAGCAGCTTAGATCTGCAGGGGGAGACCCAGTACTTC
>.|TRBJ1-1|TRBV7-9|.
CASSFQNTEAFF
TGTGCCAGCAGCTTCCAGAACACTGAAGCTTTCTTT
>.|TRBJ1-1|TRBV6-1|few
CASSKQGRTEAFF
TGTGCCAGCAGTAAACAAGGGAGGACTGAAGCTTTCTTT
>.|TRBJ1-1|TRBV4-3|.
CASSQGPGAGIMNTEAFF
TGCGCCAGCAGCCAAGGTCCAGGAGCAGGGATCATGAACACTGAAGCTTTCTTT
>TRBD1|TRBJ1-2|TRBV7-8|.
CAETGTAGYTF
TGTGCCGAGACAGGGACCGCGGGCTACACCTTC
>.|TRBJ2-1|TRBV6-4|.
CASSEGSGSYNEQFF
TGTGCCAGCAGTGAAGGGAGCGGCTCCTACAATGAGCAGTTCTTC
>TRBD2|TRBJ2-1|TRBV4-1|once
CASSQGGGSGTYNEQFF
TGCGCCAGCAGCCAAGGAGGCGGGAGTGGTACCTACAATGAGCAGTTCTTC
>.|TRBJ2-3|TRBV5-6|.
CASSLGGESWDTDTQYF
TGTGCCAGCAGCTTGGGGGGAGAGAGTTGGGACACAGATACGCAGTATTTT
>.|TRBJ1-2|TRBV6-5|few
CASSYSNTGGDYTF
TGTGCCAGCAGTTACTCGAACACCGGGGGGGACTACACCTTC
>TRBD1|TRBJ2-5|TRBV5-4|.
CASRSGQGKGETQYF
TGTGCCAGCAGATCGGGACAGGGAAAAGGAGAGACCCAGTACTTC
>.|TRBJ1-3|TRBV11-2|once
CASSPPVPGTGNTIYF
TGTGCCAGCAGCCCCCCGGTCCCCGGGACTGGAAACACCATATATTTT
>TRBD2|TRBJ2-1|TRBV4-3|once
CASSLGTRDNEQFF
TGCGCCAGCAGCCTGGGGACTAGGGACAATGAGCAGTTCTTC
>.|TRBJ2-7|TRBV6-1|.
CASSEEGGRAREEQYF
TGTGCCAGCAGTGAAGAAGGGGGGAGGGCCCGGGAGGAGCAGTACTTC
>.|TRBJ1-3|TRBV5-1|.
CASSGGASGNTIYF
TGCGCCAGCAGTGGCGGGGCGTCAGGAAACACCATATATTTT
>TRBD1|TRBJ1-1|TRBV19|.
CASSISEGAGTEAFF
TGTGCCAGTAGTATATCTGAGGGGGCGGGTACTGAAGCTTTCTTT
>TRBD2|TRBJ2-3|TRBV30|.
CAWGLSSGRIDTQYF
TGTGCCTGGGGCCTCTCTAGCGGGAGAATAGATACGCAGTATTTT
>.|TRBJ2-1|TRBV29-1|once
CSVGRTDGGDEQFF
TGCAGCGTTGGGAGGACGGACGGCGGAGATGAGCAGTTCTTC
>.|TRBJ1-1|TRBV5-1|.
CASSNRDMNTEAFF
TGCGCCAGCTCAAACAGGGACATGAACACTGAAGCTTTCTTT
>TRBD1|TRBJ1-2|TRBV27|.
CASRPTGDYGYTF
TGTGCCAGCAGACCGACAGGGGACTATGGCTACACCTTC
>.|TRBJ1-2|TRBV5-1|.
CASSLEGGRQATLANYGYTF
TGCGCCAGCAGCTTGGAAGGTGGAAGGCAGGCGACGTTAGCTAACTATGGCTACACCTTC
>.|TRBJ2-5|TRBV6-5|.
CASSYRGGETQYF
TGTGCCAGCAGTTACAGGGGGGGTGAGACCCAGTACTTC
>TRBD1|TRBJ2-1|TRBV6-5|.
CASSYSRGPSYNEQFF
TGTGCCAGCAGTTACTCAAGGGGGCCCTCCTACAATGAGCAGTTCTTC
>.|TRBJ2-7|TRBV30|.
CAWSSGYYEQYF
TGTGCCTGGAGTTCTGGGTACTACGAGCAGTACTTC
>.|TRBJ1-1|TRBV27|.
CASSAPGQNFATEAFF
TGTGCCAGCAGTGCCCCGGGACAAAACTTTGCCACTGAAGCTTTCTTT
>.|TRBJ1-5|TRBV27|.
CASREEGGNQPQHF
TGTGCCAGCCGGGAGGAAGGGGGCAATCAGCCCCAGCATTTT
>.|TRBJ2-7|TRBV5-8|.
CASSPWGTYEQYF
TGTGCCAGCAGCCCGTGGGGCACCTACGAGCAGTACTTC
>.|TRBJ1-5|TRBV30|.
CAWSESGNQPQHF
TGTGCCTGGAGCGAGTCAGGGAATCAGCCCCAGCATTTT
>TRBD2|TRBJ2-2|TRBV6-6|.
CASRTVGGPWDGELFF
TGTGCCAGCAGGACGGTGGGAGGGCCTTGGGACGGGGAGCTGTTTTTT
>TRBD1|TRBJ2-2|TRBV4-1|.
CASSQGGTGVTGELFF
TGCGCCAGCAGCCAAGGTGGGACAGGGGTCACCGGGGAGCTGTTTTTT
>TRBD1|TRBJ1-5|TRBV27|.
CASRTDGTGSHQPQHF
TGTGCCAGCAGAACCGACGGGACAGGGTCCCATCAGCCCCAGCATTTT
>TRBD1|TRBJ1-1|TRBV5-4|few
CASSLTTGGTEAFF
TGTGCCAGCAGCTTAACGACAGGGGGAACTGAAGCTTTCTTT